The 6 T cell receptor beta chains below come from one sample, sequenced in a study of T cell repertoires in cytomegalovirus infection. No antigen has been identified for these receptors. One entry per CDR3 protein results from TCRdb running MiXCR on the reads. The sample lists roughly 860,000 distinct CDR3 sequences; about 33% were seen once. Sequencing used cultured CD8+ T cells from PBMCs, obtained from culture after CMV antigen stimulation. Source of these receptors: a human donor in good health (CMV status not recorded). Some clones in this sample may be carry-over from other donors' samples.

This clonotype occurred a few times. This chain joins TRBV11-2 and TRBJ2-3; 14 positions match TRBD2. The CDR3 is 15 amino acids. Germline V gene sequence: CDR1 SGHAT, CDR2 FQNNGV. V shed 4 bases and J 12 bases; nucleotides not matched to a gene: 9. The CDR3 DNA is TGTGCCAGCAGCTCGACTAGCGGGGGGGAACCTAGACAGTATTTT. This gives the protein CASSSTSGGEPRQYF.

V and J are TRBV7-9 and TRBJ2-6; 8 nucleotides align to TRBD1. The CDR3 covers 18 residues. J lost 2 bases, V lost 4 bases, and 10 bases had no gene match. The V gene's germline CDR1 is SEHNR and CDR2 FQNEAQ (reference sequence). CDR3 amino acids: CASSSSTGVVTGANVLTF. CDR3 nucleotides: TGTGCCAGCAGCTCATCGACAGGGGTTGTGACTGGGGCCAACGTCCTGACTTTC.

This clonotype has at least ten counts. J is TRBJ2-7 and V is TRBV7-2; a possible D gene is TRBD1 (5 bases). The CDR3 covers 15 residues. From germline, CDR1 is SGHTA and CDR2 FQGNSA. Trimming removed 0 bases at V and 0 bases at J, with 9 bases between. CDR3 nucleotides: TGTGCCAGCAGCTTAGCGGCCCAGGGCTCCTACGAGCAGTACTTC. Residues: CASSLAAQGSYEQYF.

The chain has TRBV27 and TRBJ1-5; D not certain. The CDR3 runs 15 residues. CDR1 MNHEY and CDR2 SMNVEV come from the germline V gene (reference sequence). V lost 3 bases to trimming and J lost 2 bases, with 11 bases between them. The CDR3 DNA reads as TGTGCCAGCAGTTTCGGGGTCGGGGGCAATCAGCCCCAGCATTTT. It yields the protein CASSFGVGGNQPQHF.

The chain is built from TRBV7-2 and TRBJ2-1; 9 nucleotides match TRBD2. With 2 bases clipped from V and 2 bases from J, the junction kept 4 bases outside the gene matches. This CDR3 contains 16 residues. Germline-derived CDR1 and CDR2 are SGHTA and FQGNSA. DNA of the CDR3: TGTGCCAGCAGCTTAACCGCGGGGGGGGCCTACAATGAGCAGTTCTTC. This translates into CASSLTAGGAYNEQFF.

This clonotype has only a few counts. The chain recombines TRBV7-6 with TRBJ2-1; 10 bases are shared with TRBD2. This CDR3 is built from 19 residues. J lost 0 bases, V lost 0 bases, and 8 bases had no gene match. CDR1 and CDR2 from the germline V gene are SGHVS and FNYEAQ. The CDR3 spells CASSLAASGGTNSYNEQFF. CDR3 in DNA: TGTGCCAGCAGCTTAGCGGCTAGCGGGGGCACCAACTCCTACAATGAGCAGTTCTTC.